This T cell receptor (beta chain) was documented in a study of Graves' ophthalmopathy and Graves' hyperthyroidism. Study-wide results and limits: Blood repertoires reportedly contained most expanded thyroid clonotypes above 0.001 frequency.

Trimming took 11 bases from V and 8 from J; bases not matched to a gene: 6. CDR3 length: 12 amino acids. CDR1 is MNHNS and CDR2 is SASEGT in the germline V gene. Amplifying from RNA transcripts, the study obtained TCR beta CDR3 regions. Investigators did first-round RT-PCR with HTBI primers, then second-round multiplex PCR. TCRdb reanalysed the multiplex PCR reads using MiXCR and keeps one entry per CDR3 protein. The sample includes about 620,000 distinct CDR3 sequences, 22% of them seen just once. Stable hyperthyroidism was defined by absence of ophthalmopathy within 18 months of follow-up. This clonotype came up a few times. Its antigen is unidentified.

The receptor's source is a woman aged 18-30 years with stable Graves' hyperthyroidism. Some clones in this sample may be carry-over from other donors' samples. The V call is TRBV6-1, the J call TRBJ2-4; TRBD2 agrees at 10 bases. Input material: peripheral blood. DNA for the CDR3: TGTGCCTCTGGGACTAGCGAGTACATTCAGTACTTC. This gives the protein CASGTSEYIQYF.